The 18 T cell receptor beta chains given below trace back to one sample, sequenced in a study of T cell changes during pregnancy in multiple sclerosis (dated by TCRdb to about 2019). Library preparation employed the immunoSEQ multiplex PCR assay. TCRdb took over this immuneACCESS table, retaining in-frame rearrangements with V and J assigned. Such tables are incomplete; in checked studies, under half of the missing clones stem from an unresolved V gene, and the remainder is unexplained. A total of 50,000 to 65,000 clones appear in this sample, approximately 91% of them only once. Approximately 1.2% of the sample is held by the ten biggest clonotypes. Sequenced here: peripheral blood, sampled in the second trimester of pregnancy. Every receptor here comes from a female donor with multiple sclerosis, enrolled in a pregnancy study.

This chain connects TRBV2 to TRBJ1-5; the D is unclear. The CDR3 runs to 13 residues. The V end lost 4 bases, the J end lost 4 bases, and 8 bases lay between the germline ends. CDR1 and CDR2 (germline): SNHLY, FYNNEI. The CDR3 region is CASSGPTNQPQHF. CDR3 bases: TGTGCCAGCAGTGGGCCGACTAATCAGCCCCAGCATTTT.

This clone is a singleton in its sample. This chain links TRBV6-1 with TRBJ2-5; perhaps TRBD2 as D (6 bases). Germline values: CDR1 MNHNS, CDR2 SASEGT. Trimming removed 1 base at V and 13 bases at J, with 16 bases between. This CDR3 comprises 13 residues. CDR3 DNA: TGTGCCAGCAGTGAAGGGGAGACTAGTATCTGGTACTTC. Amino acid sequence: CASSEGETSIWYF.

This chain's CDR3 is CASSFSLGAKPQHF. CDR3 nucleotides: TGTGCCAGCAGTTTTTCCCTGGGGGCGAAGCCCCAGCATTTT. V is TRBV27 and J is TRBJ1-5; perhaps TRBD1 as D (6 bases). This CDR3 has 14 residues. V dropped 3 bases and J dropped 8 bases, with 14 bases sitting between them. CDR1 is MNHEY and CDR2 is SMNVEV in the germline V gene (reference sequence).

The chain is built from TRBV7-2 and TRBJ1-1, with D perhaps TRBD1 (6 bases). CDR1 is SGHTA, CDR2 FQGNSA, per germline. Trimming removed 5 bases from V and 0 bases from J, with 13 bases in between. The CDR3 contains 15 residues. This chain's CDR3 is CASSPSGAMNTEAFF. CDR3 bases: TGTGCCAGCAGCCCTTCAGGGGCCATGAACACTGAAGCTTTCTTT. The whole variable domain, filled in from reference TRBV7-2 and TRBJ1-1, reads GAGVSQSPSNKVTEKGKDVELRCDPISGHTALYWYRQSLGQGLEFLIYFQGNSAPDKSGLPSDRFSAERTGGSVSTLTIQRTQQEDSAVYLCASSPSGAMNTEAFFGQGTRLTVV.

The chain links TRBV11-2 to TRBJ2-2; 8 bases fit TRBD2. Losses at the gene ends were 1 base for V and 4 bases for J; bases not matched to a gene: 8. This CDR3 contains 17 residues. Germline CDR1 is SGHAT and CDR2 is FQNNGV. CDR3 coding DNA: TGTGCCAGCAGCTTAGTAGGGCGTCGGGGGGGCACCGGGGAGCTGTTTTTT. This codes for CASSLVGRRGGTGELFF.

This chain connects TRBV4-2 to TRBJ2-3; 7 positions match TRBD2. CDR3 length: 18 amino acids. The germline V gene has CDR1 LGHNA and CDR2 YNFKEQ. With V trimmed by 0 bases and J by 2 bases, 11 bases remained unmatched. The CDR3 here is CASSQDSGQGLLTDTQYF. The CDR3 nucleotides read TGTGCCAGCAGCCAAGATAGCGGGCAGGGTTTGCTCACAGATACGCAGTATTTT.

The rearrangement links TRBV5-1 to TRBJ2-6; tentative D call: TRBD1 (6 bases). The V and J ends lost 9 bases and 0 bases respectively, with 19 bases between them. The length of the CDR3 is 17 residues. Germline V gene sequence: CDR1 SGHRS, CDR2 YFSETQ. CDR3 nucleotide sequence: TGCGCCACCTCCTCCGGGACATTCAACTCTGGGGCCAACGTCCTGACTTTC. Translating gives CATSSGTFNSGANVLTF.

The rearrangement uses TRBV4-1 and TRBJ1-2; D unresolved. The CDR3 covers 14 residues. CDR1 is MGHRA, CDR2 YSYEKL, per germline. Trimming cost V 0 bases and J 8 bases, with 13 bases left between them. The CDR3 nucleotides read TGCGCCAGCAGCCAAGAATTCGGCGCTAGAGGCTACACCTTC. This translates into CASSQEFGARGYTF.

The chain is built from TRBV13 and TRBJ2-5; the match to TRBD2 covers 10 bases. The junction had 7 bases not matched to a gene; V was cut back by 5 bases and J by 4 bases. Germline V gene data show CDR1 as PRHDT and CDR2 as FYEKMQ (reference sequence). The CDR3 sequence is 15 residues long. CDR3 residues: CASSASGGALETQYF. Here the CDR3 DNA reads TGTGCCAGCAGCGCCAGCGGGGGGGCCCTAGAGACCCAGTACTTC.

CDR3 nucleotide sequence: TGTGCCAGCAGCACCACCTACAGGGTGTGGGAGCAGTACTTC. Translated: CASSTTYRVWEQYF. V gene TRBV21-1 combines with J gene TRBJ2-7; the table's D call TRBD1 went unverified against the DNA. TRBV21-1 is shown as a pseudogene. CDR3 length: 14 amino acids.

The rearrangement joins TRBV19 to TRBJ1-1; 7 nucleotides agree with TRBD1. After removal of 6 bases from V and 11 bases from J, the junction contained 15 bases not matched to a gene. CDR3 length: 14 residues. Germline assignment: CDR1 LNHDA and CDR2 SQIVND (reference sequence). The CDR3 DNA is TGTGCCAGTAGCCCCCTGGGACAGACCGGAGGCGCTTTCTTT. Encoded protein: CASSPLGQTGGAFF. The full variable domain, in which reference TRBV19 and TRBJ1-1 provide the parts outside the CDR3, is DGGITQSPKYLFRKEGQNVTLSCEQNLNHDAMYWYRQDPGQGLRLIYYSQIVNDFQKGDIAEGYSVSREKKESFPLTVTSAQKNPTAFYLCASSPLGQTGGAFFGQGTRLTVV.

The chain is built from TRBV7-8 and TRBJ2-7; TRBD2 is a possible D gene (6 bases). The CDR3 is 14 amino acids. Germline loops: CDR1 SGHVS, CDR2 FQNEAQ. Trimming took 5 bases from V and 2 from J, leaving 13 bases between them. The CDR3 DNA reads TGTGCCAGCAGCCTCGGGGGATACACCTACGAGCAGTACTTC. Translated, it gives CASSLGGYTYEQYF.

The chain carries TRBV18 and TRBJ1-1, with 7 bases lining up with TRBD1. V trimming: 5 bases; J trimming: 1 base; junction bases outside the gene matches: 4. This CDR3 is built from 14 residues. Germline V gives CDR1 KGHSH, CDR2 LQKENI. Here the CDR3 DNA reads TGTGCCAGCTCAGCCGGGACAGCGAACACTGAAGCTTTCTTT. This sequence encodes CASSAGTANTEAFF.

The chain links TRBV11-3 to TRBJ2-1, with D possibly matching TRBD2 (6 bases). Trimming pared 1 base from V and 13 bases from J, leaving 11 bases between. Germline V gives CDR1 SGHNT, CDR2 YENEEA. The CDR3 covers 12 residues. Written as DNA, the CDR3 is TGTGCCAGCAGCTTAGTGCGGGGCCCCCAGTTCTTC. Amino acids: CASSLVRGPQFF.

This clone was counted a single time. DNA for the CDR3: TGTGCCAGCAGCCCGGGACACACGAACACTGAAGCTTTCTTT. Its protein is CASSPGHTNTEAFF. The V call is TRBV7-9, the J call TRBJ1-1, with D possibly TRBD1 on 6 matching bases. In germline, CDR1 is SEHNR, CDR2 FQNEAQ (reference sequence). Trimming cost V 5 bases and J 1 base, with 11 bases left between them. CDR3 length: 14 residues. Complete variable domain (other parts from reference TRBV7-9 and TRBJ1-1): DTGVSQNPRHKITKRGQNVTFRCDPISEHNRLYWYRQTLGQGPEFLTYFQNEAQLEKSRLLSDRFSAERPKGSFSTLEIQRTEQGDSAMYLCASSPGHTNTEAFFGQGTRLTVV.

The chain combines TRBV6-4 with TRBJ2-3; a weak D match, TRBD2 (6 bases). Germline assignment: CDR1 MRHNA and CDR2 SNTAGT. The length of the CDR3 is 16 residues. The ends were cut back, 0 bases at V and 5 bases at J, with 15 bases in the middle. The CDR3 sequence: CASSDSSTLALDTQYF. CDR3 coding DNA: TGTGCCAGCAGTGACTCATCTACCCTAGCGTTAGATACGCAGTATTTT.

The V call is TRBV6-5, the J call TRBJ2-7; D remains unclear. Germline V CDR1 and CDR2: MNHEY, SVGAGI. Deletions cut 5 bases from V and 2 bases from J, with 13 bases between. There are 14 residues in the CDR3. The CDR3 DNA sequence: TGTGCCAGCAGTCCCATCCAGATTCCCTACGAGCAGTACTTC. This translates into CASSPIQIPYEQYF.

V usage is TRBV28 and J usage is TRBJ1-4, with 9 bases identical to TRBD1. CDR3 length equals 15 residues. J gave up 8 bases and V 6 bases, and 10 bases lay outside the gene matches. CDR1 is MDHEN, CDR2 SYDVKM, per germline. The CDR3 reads CASRHDRGWDEKLFF. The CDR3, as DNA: TGTGCCAGCAGACACGACAGGGGGTGGGACGAAAAACTGTTTTTT.